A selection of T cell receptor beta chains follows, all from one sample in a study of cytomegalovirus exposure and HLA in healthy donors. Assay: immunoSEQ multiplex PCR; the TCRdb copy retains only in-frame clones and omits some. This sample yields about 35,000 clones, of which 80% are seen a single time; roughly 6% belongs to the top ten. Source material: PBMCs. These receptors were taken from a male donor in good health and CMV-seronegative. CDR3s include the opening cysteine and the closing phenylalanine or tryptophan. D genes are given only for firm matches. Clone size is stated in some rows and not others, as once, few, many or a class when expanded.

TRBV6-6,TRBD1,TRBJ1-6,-,CASRGTGKDSPLHF,TGTGCCAGCAGGGGGACAGGGAAAGATTCACCCCTCCACTTT
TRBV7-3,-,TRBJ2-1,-,CASSLIGASYNEQFF,TGTGCCAGCAGCTTAATTGGGGCTAGCTACAATGAGCAGTTCTTC
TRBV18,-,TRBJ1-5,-,CASSQHSFNQPQHF,TGTGCCAGCTCTCAACACAGCTTCAATCAGCCCCAGCATTTT
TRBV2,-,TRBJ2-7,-,CASSEETAPAYEQYF,TGTGCCAGCAGTGAAGAAACAGCTCCAGCCTACGAGCAGTACTTC
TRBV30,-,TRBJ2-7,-,CAWSVADFSYEQYF,TGTGCCTGGAGTGTAGCCGATTTCTCCTACGAGCAGTACTTC
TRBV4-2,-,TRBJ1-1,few,CASRKSPGNTEAFF,TGTGCCAGCAGGAAGTCCCCGGGGAACACTGAAGCTTTCTTT
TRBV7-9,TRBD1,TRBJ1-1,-,CASSGTGGGAEAFF,TGTGCCAGCAGCGGGACAGGGGGTGGAGCTGAAGCTTTCTTT
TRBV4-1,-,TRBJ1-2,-,CASSNSPGTNYGYTF,TGCGCCAGCAGCAACTCGCCCGGGACAAACTATGGCTACACCTTC
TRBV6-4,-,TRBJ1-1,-,CASSEQSGAEAFF,TGTGCCAGCAGTGAGCAATCAGGCGCTGAAGCTTTCTTT
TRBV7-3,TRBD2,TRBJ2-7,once,CASSLIGGGVYEQYF,TGTGCCAGCAGCTTAATCGGCGGGGGTGTCTACGAGCAGTACTTC
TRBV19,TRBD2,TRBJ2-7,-,CASSIEAGGAYEQYF,TGTGCCAGTAGTATAGAGGCGGGAGGCGCCTACGAGCAGTACTTC
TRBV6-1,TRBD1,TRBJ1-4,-,CASSVGTGGNEKLFF,TGTGCCAGCAGTGTAGGGACAGGGGGTAATGAAAAACTGTTTTTT
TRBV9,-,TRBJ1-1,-,CASSVVTGSMNTEAFF,TGTGCCAGCAGCGTAGTAACAGGGTCCATGAACACTGAAGCTTTCTTT
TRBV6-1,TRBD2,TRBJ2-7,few,CASRGGTTYEQYF,TGTGCCAGCCGTGGTGGGACTACCTACGAGCAGTACTTC
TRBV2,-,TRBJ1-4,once,CASSPANRGANEKLFF,TGTGCCAGCAGCCCCGCTAACCGGGGAGCTAATGAAAAACTGTTTTTT
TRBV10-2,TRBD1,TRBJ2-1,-,CASRFSGTDSYNEQFF,TGCGCCAGCAGATTTTCCGGGACAGACTCCTACAATGAGCAGTTCTTC
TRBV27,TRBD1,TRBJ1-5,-,CASSPGTGRNQPQHF,TGTGCCAGCAGCCCCGGGACAGGGCGAAATCAGCCCCAGCATTTT
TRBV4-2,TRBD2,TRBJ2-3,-,CASSQGPGGTDTQYF,TGTGCCAGCAGCCAAGGACCGGGGGGAACAGATACGCAGTATTTT
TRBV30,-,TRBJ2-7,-,CAWSHSYEQYF,TGTGCCTGGAGTCACTCCTACGAGCAGTACTTC
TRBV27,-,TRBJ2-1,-,CASSIFRSYNEQFF,TGTGCCAGCAGTATCTTTCGCTCCTACAATGAGCAGTTCTTC
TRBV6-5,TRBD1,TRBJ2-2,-,CASSYAAGGVHGELFF,TGTGCCAGCAGTTATGCGGCAGGGGGTGTCCACGGGGAGCTGTTTTTT
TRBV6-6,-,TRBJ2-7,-,CASSTEGEQYF,TGTGCCAGCAGCACCGAGGGCGAGCAGTACTTC
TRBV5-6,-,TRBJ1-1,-,CASSSIPDIMNTEAFF,TGTGCCAGCAGCTCTATACCCGACATCATGAACACTGAAGCTTTCTTT
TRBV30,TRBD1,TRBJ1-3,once,CAWSAGQGHTIYF,TGTGCCTGGAGTGCCGGACAGGGCCACACCATATATTTT
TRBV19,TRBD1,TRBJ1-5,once,CASALQGGNQPQHF,TGTGCCAGTGCCCTACAGGGGGGAAATCAGCCCCAGCATTTT
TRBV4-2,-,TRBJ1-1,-,CASSPQLGAEAFF,TGTGCCAGCAGCCCTCAACTCGGGGCTGAAGCTTTCTTT
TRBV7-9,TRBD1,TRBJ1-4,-,CASSSDRNEKLFF,TGTGCCAGCAGCTCGGACAGGAATGAAAAACTGTTTTTT
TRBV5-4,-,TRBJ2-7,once,CASSLGRGTLRSSYEQYF,TGTGCCAGCAGCTTGGGAAGGGGTACCCTTAGGAGCTCCTACGAGCAGTACTTC
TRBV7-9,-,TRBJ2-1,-,CASSSSPGRAFANEQFF,TGTGCCAGCAGCTCCTCCCCTGGGCGGGCCTTTGCGAATGAGCAGTTCTTC
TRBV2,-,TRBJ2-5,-,CASFRRGETQYF,TGTGCCAGCTTTAGGAGAGGGGAGACCCAGTACTTC
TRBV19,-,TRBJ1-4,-,CATWGEMRGQLFF,TGTGCCACCTGGGGGGAAATGAGAGGACAACTGTTTTTT
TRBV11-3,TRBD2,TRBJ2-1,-,CASSTRTSGGGGSYNEQFF,TGTGCCAGCAGCACCCGGACTAGCGGGGGAGGGGGTTCCTACAATGAGCAGTTCTTC
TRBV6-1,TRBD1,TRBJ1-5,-,CASRGRQGSNQPQHF,TGTGCCAGCAGAGGAAGACAGGGCAGCAATCAGCCCCAGCATTTT